The 28 T cell receptor beta chains below come from one sample, sequenced in a study of blood T cell repertoires in COVID-19. Profiling relied on immunoSEQ multiplex PCR, and the TCRdb table lists in-frame clones only, not all of them. Of 300,000 to 450,000 clones in the sample, approximately 90% were seen once. Specimen: peripheral blood. The source of these receptors is a woman in her sixties with COVID-19, enrolled during active disease.

The V gene is TRBV4-1, the J gene TRBJ2-1; 11 nucleotides align to TRBD2. CDR3 length: 15 residues. Germline V CDR1 and CDR2: MGHRA, YSYEKL. V lost 4 bases and J lost 3; bases outside the gene matches: 2. This CDR3 is CASSPTSGDYNEQFF. CDR3 DNA: TGCGCCAGCAGCCCGACTAGCGGGGACTACAATGAGCAGTTCTTC.

The gene calls are TRBV6-5 and TRBJ1-2, with D uncertain. Trimming took 0 bases from V and 2 from J, leaving 7 bases between them. Germline V gene lookup returns CDR1 MNHEY and CDR2 SVGAGI. The CDR3 has 14 amino acids. The DNA for the CDR3 is TGTGCCAGCAGTTACTCGGTCAGGAACTATGGCTACACCTTC. Protein sequence: CASSYSVRNYGYTF.

The V and J genes are TRBV15 and TRBJ2-1; 9 nucleotides match TRBD2. The CDR3 has 15 residues. Per germline, CDR1 LNHNV and CDR2 YYDKDF (reference sequence). The V and J ends lost 5 bases and 3 bases, in that order; junction bases with no gene match: 5. The CDR3 sequence is CATSDSGGFYNEQFF. The CDR3 DNA reads as TGTGCCACCAGCGACAGCGGGGGGTTCTACAATGAGCAGTTCTTC.

The rearrangement joins TRBV19 to TRBJ1-5; possibly TRBD1 for D (5 bases). CDR1 is LNHDA and CDR2 is SQIVND in the germline V gene (reference sequence). The CDR3 consists of 15 residues. The V gene lost 5 bases and the J gene lost 1 base, with 12 bases spanning the gap. The CDR3 reads CASSFWGESNQPQHF. For the CDR3, the DNA is TGTGCCAGTAGTTTCTGGGGGGAGAGCAATCAGCCCCAGCATTTT. Using reference TRBV19 and TRBJ1-5 for the parts outside the CDR3, the full variable domain is DGGITQSPKYLFRKEGQNVTLSCEQNLNHDAMYWYRQDPGQGLRLIYYSQIVNDFQKGDIAEGYSVSREKKESFPLTVTSAQKNPTAFYLCASSFWGESNQPQHFGDGTRLSIL.

The V and J genes are TRBV7-9 and TRBJ2-3; D may be TRBD1 (6 bases). Trimming cost V 5 bases and J 3 bases, with 15 bases left between them. The CDR3 runs 15 residues. In germline, CDR1 is SEHNR, CDR2 FQNEAQ (reference sequence). CDR3 sequence reads: CASSTGQGWTDTQYF. The CDR3 nucleotides read TGTGCCAGCAGCACCGGCCAGGGGTGGACAGATACGCAGTATTTT.

The rearrangement uses TRBV29-1 and TRBJ2-7; D perhaps matches TRBD1 (6 bases). Trimming stripped 8 bases from V and 4 bases from J, with 12 bases between. Germline CDR1 reads SQVTM; CDR2 reads ANQGSEA. The CDR3 extends over 11 amino acids. The CDR3 DNA follows: TGCAGCACAGGGTCGAGGTACGAGCAGTACTTC. Amino acid sequence: CSTGSRYEQYF.

V and J are TRBV7-2 and TRBJ2-5; 8 bases fit TRBD2. With V trimmed by 3 bases and J by 4 bases, 4 bases remained unmatched. The CDR3 extends over 14 amino acids. The V gene's germline CDR1 is SGHTA and CDR2 FQGNSA. The CDR3 DNA reads TGTGCCAGCAGCTTCGAGGCGGGGGGAGAGACCCAGTACTTC. Translation: CASSFEAGGETQYF.

V gene TRBV6-5 combines with J gene TRBJ2-2; 10 positions agree with TRBD1. Looked up from germline, CDR1 is MNHEY and CDR2 is SVGAGI. The CDR3 contains 14 residues. Unmatched junction bases numbered 4, after V lost 7 bases and J lost 5 bases. This CDR3 reads CASTGTGVTGELFF. The CDR3 bases are TGTGCCAGCACCGGGACAGGGGTTACCGGGGAGCTGTTTTTT.

The gene calls are TRBV5-1 and TRBJ1-2; weak D call: TRBD1 (6 bases). The CDR3 runs to 14 residues. With 0 bases removed from V and 3 bases from J, the gap between germline ends came to 9 bases. Germline-derived CDR1 and CDR2 are SGHRS and YFSETQ. CDR3 nucleotides: TGCGCCAGCAGCTTGGGACAGGCCTACTATGGCTACACCTTC. This codes for CASSLGQAYYGYTF. Together with reference TRBV5-1 and TRBJ1-2, the CDR3 gives the full variable domain: KAGVTQTPRYLIKTRGQQVTLSCSPISGHRSVSWYQQTPGQGLQFLFEYFSETQRNKGNFPGRFSGRQFSNSRSEMNVSTLELGDSALYLCASSLGQAYYGYTFGSGTRLTVV.

The gene calls are TRBV14 and TRBJ1-2; 9 bases fit TRBD1. There are 13 residues in the CDR3. CDR1 and CDR2 from the germline V gene are SGHDN and FVKESK. Trimming removed 1 base from V and 10 bases from J; junction bases left unmatched: 4. The CDR3 loop reads CASSQARTGAYTF. The CDR3 bases are TGTGCCAGCAGCCAAGCCAGGACAGGGGCCTACACCTTC.

The CDR3: CASSEERVRGYGYTF. In DNA form, the CDR3 reads TGTGCCAGCAGTGAAGAACGAGTCCGAGGATATGGCTACACCTTC. The chain couples TRBV2 to TRBJ1-2; D remains unclear. This CDR3 region has 15 residues. Germline V gene sequence: CDR1 SNHLY, CDR2 FYNNEI. V was trimmed by 1 base and J by 5 bases, leaving 14 bases between them.

The chain has TRBV11-2 and TRBJ2-3, with D possibly TRBD2 on 6 matching bases. The CDR3 spans 14 residues. V shed 10 bases and J shed 4 bases, with 18 bases lying between them. Germline-derived CDR1 and CDR2 are SGHAT and FQNNGV. Written as DNA, the CDR3 is TGTGCCACCTCCGTCGGGGGAGGCGCAGATACGCAGTATTTT. Translated: CATSVGGGADTQYF.

The genes are TRBV11-2 and TRBJ2-7; 7 bases fit TRBD2. The V and J ends lost 3 bases and 1 base, in that order; junction bases with no gene match: 3. Germline V gene lookup returns CDR1 SGHAT and CDR2 FQNNGV. The CDR3 length is 14 residues. The DNA of the CDR3 is TGTGCCAGCAGCTTGGATAGCGGGTCCTACGAGCAGTACTTC. It specifies CASSLDSGSYEQYF.

The count of this clone is one. The chain combines TRBV7-9 with TRBJ1-1; 7 positions match TRBD1. The CDR3 contains 14 residues. Germline-derived CDR1 and CDR2 are SEHNR and FQNEAQ (reference sequence). With V trimmed by 3 bases and J by 11 bases, 12 bases remained unmatched. The CDR3 reads CASSLGQPSGRAFF. CDR3 DNA sequence: TGTGCCAGCAGCTTGGGACAGCCCAGCGGGCGTGCTTTCTTT. Filled out from reference TRBV7-9 and TRBJ1-1, the complete variable domain reads DTGVSQNPRHKITKRGQNVTFRCDPISEHNRLYWYRQTLGQGPEFLTYFQNEAQLEKSRLLSDRFSAERPKGSFSTLEIQRTEQGDSAMYLCASSLGQPSGRAFFGQGTRLTVV.

V and J are TRBV5-1 and TRBJ2-2; D is perhaps TRBD1 (6 bases). In germline, CDR1 is SGHRS, CDR2 YFSETQ. The CDR3 extends over 15 amino acids. With 1 base removed from V and 6 bases from J, the gap between germline ends came to 13 bases. The CDR3 bases are TGCGCCAGCAGCTTGCTTCTGGGGGCGGCCGGGGAGCTGTTTTTT. Residues: CASSLLLGAAGELFF.

As regards this clone: Other nucleotide sequences from this sample produce the same CDR3. The CDR3 DNA is TGTGCCAGCAGCGTAATAGGGGATGGCGGGGAGCTGTTTTTT. Translated: CASSVIGDGGELFF. V and J are TRBV9 and TRBJ2-2; TRBD1 is a possible D gene (5 bases). Germline loops: CDR1 SGDLS, CDR2 YYNGEE. This CDR3 has 14 amino acids. V lost 1 base and J 7 bases, leaving 11 bases between the germline ends.

V usage is TRBV3-1 (or the pseudogene TRBV3-2) and J usage is TRBJ2-3; no firm D call. The ends were cut back, 2 bases at V and 1 base at J, with 4 bases in the middle. There are 13 residues in the CDR3. Germline V gene lookup returns CDR1 LGHDT and CDR2 YNNKEL (reference sequence). CDR3 loop: CASSQRGTDTQYF. CDR3 nucleotide sequence: TGTGCCAGCAGCCAACGGGGCACAGATACGCAGTATTTT.

The chain uses TRBV13 and TRBJ2-1; tentatively, D is TRBD2 (7 bases). V was cut by 1 base and J by 6 bases, with 16 bases left in between. CDR1 PRHDT and CDR2 FYEKMQ come from the germline V gene (reference sequence). The length of the CDR3 is 16 residues. CDR3 sequence: CASSLARGAQGNEQFF. The DNA for the CDR3 is TGTGCCAGCAGCTTAGCCCGGGGGGCCCAAGGCAATGAGCAGTTCTTC.

The chain links TRBV2 to TRBJ1-4; TRBD1 might be the D (6 bases). Trimming shortened V by 6 bases and J by 7 bases, and 15 bases separated the two germline ends. CDR1 and CDR2 from the germline V gene are SNHLY and FYNNEI. This CDR3 is built from 14 residues. CDR3 in DNA: TGTGCCAGCAGGTCCGGGACACCCGGTGAAAAACTGTTTTTT. It translates to CASRSGTPGEKLFF.

This sequence joins TRBV7-9 and TRBJ1-1, with D possibly matching TRBD1 (5 bases). The V gene's germline CDR1 is SEHNR and CDR2 FQNEAQ (reference sequence). There are 15 residues in the CDR3. The V end lost 5 bases, the J end lost 0 bases, and 13 bases lay between the germline ends. The CDR3: CASSPPGLMNTEAFF. The CDR3 DNA is TGTGCCAGCAGCCCGCCGGGACTTATGAACACTGAAGCTTTCTTT.

The chain employs TRBV4-2 and TRBJ1-1, with TRBD1 identical over 9 bases. J lost 5 bases, V lost 4 bases, and 8 bases had no gene match. CDR3 length equals 15 residues. The germline CDR1 and CDR2 sequences are LGHNA and YNFKEQ. The CDR3 bases are TGTGCCAGCAGCCCCTGGACAGGGGAACAAACTGAAGCTTTCTTT. Its translation is CASSPWTGEQTEAFF.

J is TRBJ1-2 and V is TRBV28; D gene uncertain. V was trimmed by 10 bases and J by 6 bases, leaving 18 bases between them. This CDR3 contains 13 residues. In germline, CDR1 is MDHEN, CDR2 SYDVKM. The CDR3 region is CAISRARLNGYTF. The CDR3 DNA reads TGTGCCATCTCTCGAGCCAGGCTGAATGGCTACACCTTC.

The chain carries TRBV2 and TRBJ1-2, with a weak D call TRBD1 (5 bases). V shed 6 bases and J shed 8 bases, with 13 bases lying between them. This CDR3 contains 12 residues. Germline values: CDR1 SNHLY, CDR2 FYNNEI. CDR3 sequence reads: CASRVTGGGYTF. The CDR3 DNA follows: TGTGCCAGCAGGGTTACAGGAGGGGGCTACACCTTC. The full variable domain, in which reference TRBV2 and TRBJ1-2 provide the parts outside the CDR3, is EPEVTQTPSHQVTQMGQEVILRCVPISNHLYFYWYRQILGQKVEFLVSFYNNEISEKSEIFDDQFSVERPDGSNFTLKIRSTKLEDSAMYFCASRVTGGGYTFGSGTRLTVV.

The chain links TRBV29-1 to TRBJ2-2, with TRBD1 identical over 9 bases. This CDR3 has 14 residues. J lost 4 bases, V lost 3 bases, and 3 bases had no gene match. Per germline, CDR1 SQVTM and CDR2 ANQGSEA. CDR3 sequence (DNA): TGCAGCGTTGAGGACAGGGGCATCACCGGGGAGCTGTTTTTT. Residues: CSVEDRGITGELFF.

V and J are TRBV5-6 and TRBJ1-1; 7 bases map to TRBD1. Unmatched junction bases numbered 2, after V lost 4 bases and J lost 8 bases. The germline gives CDR1 SGHDT, CDR2 YYEEEE. The CDR3 has 11 amino acids. The CDR3 DNA reads as TGTGCCAGCAGCCTCAGGGGGGAAGCTTTCTTT. Translation: CASSLRGEAFF.

The genes are TRBV5-4 and TRBJ2-2, with D possibly matching TRBD2 (7 bases). The CDR3 covers 14 residues. Germline lookup yields CDR1 SGHNT and CDR2 YYREEE (reference sequence). Trimming took off 4 bases at V and 8 bases at J, with 15 bases between the two ends. In DNA form, the CDR3 reads TGTGCCAGCAGCGCCGTTCGGGGGGCTGGGGAGCTGTTTTTT. Protein sequence: CASSAVRGAGELFF.

This clone came up once. The V call is TRBV6-5, the J call TRBJ2-3, with TRBD1 matching 9 bases. Losses at the gene ends were 6 bases for V and 0 bases for J; bases not matched to a gene: 4. This CDR3 is built from 15 residues. Looked up from germline, CDR1 is MNHEY and CDR2 is SVGAGI. This CDR3 reads CASSSDRGSTDTQYF. In DNA form, the CDR3 reads TGTGCCAGCAGCTCGGACAGGGGAAGCACAGATACGCAGTATTTT.

This clone has only a few counts. This chain links TRBV5-1 with TRBJ2-2; D unresolved. This CDR3 comprises 15 residues. Per the germline V gene, CDR1 is SGHRS and CDR2 is YFSETQ. V was clipped by 0 bases and J by 2 bases, with 8 bases between them. CDR3 bases: TGCGCCAGCAGCTTGGAATATCGTAACACCGGGGAGCTGTTTTTT. This encodes CASSLEYRNTGELFF.